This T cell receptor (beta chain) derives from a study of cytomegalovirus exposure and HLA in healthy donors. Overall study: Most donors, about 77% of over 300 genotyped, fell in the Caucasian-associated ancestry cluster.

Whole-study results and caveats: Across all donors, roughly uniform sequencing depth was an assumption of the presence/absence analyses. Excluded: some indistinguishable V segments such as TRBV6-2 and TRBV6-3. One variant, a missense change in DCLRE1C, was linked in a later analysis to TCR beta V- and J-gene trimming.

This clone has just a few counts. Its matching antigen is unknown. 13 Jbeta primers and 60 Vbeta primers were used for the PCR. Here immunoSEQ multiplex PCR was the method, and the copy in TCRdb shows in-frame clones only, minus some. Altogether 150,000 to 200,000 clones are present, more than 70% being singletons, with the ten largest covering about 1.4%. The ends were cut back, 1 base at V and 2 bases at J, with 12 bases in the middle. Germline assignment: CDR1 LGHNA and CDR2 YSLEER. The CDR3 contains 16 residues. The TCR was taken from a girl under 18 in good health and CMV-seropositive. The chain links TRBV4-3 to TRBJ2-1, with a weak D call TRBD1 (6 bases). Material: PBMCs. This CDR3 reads CASSQVGNRAYNEQFF. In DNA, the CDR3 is TGCGCCAGCAGCCAAGTCGGAAACAGGGCCTACAATGAGCAGTTCTTC.